Listed below are T cell receptor beta chains from one sample, sequenced in a study of breast tumors, draining lymph nodes, adjacent tissues. TCRdb analysed the multiplex PCR reads with MiXCR anew, one entry per CDR3 protein. In the table there are some 130,000 distinct CDR3 sequences, about 20% of which are singletons. The specimen was axillary lymph node tissue. Receptor source: a female donor with breast cancer. Some clones in this sample may be carry-over from other donors' samples. CDR3s include the opening cysteine and the closing phenylalanine or tryptophan. A D gene is named only where the DNA matches it firmly. Expanded clones get a size class; other rows say once, few or many, or leave the size out.

clone_size	j_call	v_call	cdr3_length	d_call	cdr3_nt	cdr3_aa
few	TRBJ2-3	TRBV6-2/TRBV6-3	16	TRBD2	TGTGCCAGCAGTTACAACCCGGGACTAGCGAGGGATACGCAGTATTTT	CASSYNPGLARDTQYF
many	TRBJ2-7	TRBV6-1	12	.	TGTGCCAGCAGTCGGGGTGTGGGCGAGCAGTACTTC	CASSRGVGEQYF
few	TRBJ2-5	TRBV6-6	15	TRBD1	TGTGCCAGCAGTTACACCCGACAGGGCGCGGAGACCCGGTACTTC	CASSYTRQGAETRYF
many	TRBJ2-3	TRBV12-3/TRBV12-4	15	TRBD2	TGTGCCAGCAGTTTAGCCGGACTAGCGGGAGTAACGCAGTATTTT	CASSLAGLAGVTQYF
many	TRBJ1-5	TRBV7-2	15	TRBD1	TGTGCCAGCAGCCCAGCAGGGGGGGGGATTCAGCCCCAGCATTTT	CASSPAGGGIQPQHF
many	TRBJ2-6	TRBV7-3	15	.	TGTGCCAGCAGCCTCACGGACTCTGGGGCCAACGTCCTGACTTTC	CASSLTDSGANVLTF
.	TRBJ2-1	TRBV28	13	.	TGTGCCAGCGGGGGGACCCACTACAATGAGCAGTTCTTC	CASGGTHYNEQFF
few	TRBJ1-2	TRBV28	14	.	TGTGCCAGCAGGCCAGGGTCTGCGAGAAGTGGCTACACCTTC	CASRPGSARSGYTF
many	TRBJ1-2	TRBV12-3/TRBV12-4	14	.	TGTGCCAGCGGAGAAGGACAAGCCCCTGGTGGCTACACCTTC	CASGEGQAPGGYTF
many	TRBJ2-1	TRBV6-6	14	.	TGTGCCAGCAGACCCGCGTCCTCCTACAATGAGCAGTTCTTC	CASRPASSYNEQFF
many	TRBJ2-1	TRBV15	16	TRBD2	TGTGCCACCAGCAGCCCCGGGGAGGGCCCCTACAATGAGCAGTTCTTC	CATSSPGEGPYNEQFF
many	TRBJ2-3	TRBV2	14	.	TGTGCCAGCAGTGCCACTTTCGGCTCGGATACGCAGTATTTT	CASSATFGSDTQYF